The sequence of this T cell receptor (beta chain) was determined in a study of blood T cell repertoires in COVID-19. Libraries were prepared by immunoSEQ multiplex PCR; TCRdb keeps only in-frame clonotypes and omits some of them. Among about 67,000 clones listed, approximately 88% were seen once. The V gene lost 5 bases and the J gene lost 3 bases, with 4 bases spanning the gap. This CDR3 is 11 amino acids long. CDR1 and CDR2 from the germline V gene are SNHLY and FYNNEI. The sequence was collected from a woman of 80 years or more with acute or convalescent COVID-19. Sequencing was carried out using peripheral blood. The genes are TRBV2 and TRBJ1-1; D uncertain. CDR3 in amino acids: CASSFDTEAFF. DNA of the CDR3: TGTGCCAGCAGTTTCGACACTGAAGCTTTCTTT.